This paragraph covers one TCR beta chain sequence. Its antigen is currently unknown. The data originate from a study of T cell repertoires in cytomegalovirus infection. Study results and limitations: HLA-C-restricted CMV-specific TCR beta clonotypes were dominant in the ex vivo response. Pooled public TCR beta family frequency picked out CMV carriers with the relevant HLA.

TCRdb re-called the reads through MiXCR, storing one row per CDR3 protein. In the table there are over 50,000 distinct CDR3 sequences, 20% to 25% of which are singletons. Germline V gene lookup returns CDR1 SNHLY and CDR2 FYNNEI. This CDR3 is 15 amino acids long. J was trimmed by 4 bases and V by 4 bases; bases with no gene match: 6. The chain joins TRBV2 to TRBJ2-1; 8 nucleotides match TRBD2. The receptor comes from a human donor in good health (CMV status not recorded). Some clones in this sample may be carry-over from other donors' samples. The sequencing used CD8+ T cells from cultured PBMCs, collected from culture after CMV antigen stimulation. The CDR3 reads CASSGGLADYNEQFF. The CDR3 DNA reads as TGTGCCAGCAGTGGAGGACTAGCAGATTACAATGAGCAGTTCTTC.